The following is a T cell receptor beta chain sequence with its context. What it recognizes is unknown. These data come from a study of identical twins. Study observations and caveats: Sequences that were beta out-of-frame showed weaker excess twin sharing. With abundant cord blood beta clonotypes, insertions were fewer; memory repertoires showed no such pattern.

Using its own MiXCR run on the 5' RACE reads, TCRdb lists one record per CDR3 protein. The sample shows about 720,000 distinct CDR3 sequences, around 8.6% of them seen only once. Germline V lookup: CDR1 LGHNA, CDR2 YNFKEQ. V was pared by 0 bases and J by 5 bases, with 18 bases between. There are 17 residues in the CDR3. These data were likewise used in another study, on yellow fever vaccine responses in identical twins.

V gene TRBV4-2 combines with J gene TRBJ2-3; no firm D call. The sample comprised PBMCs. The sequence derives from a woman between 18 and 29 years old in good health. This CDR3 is CASSQEATASAEDTQYF. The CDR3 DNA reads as TGTGCCAGCAGCCAAGAGGCCACAGCATCAGCAGAAGATACGCAGTATTTT.